The T cell receptor (beta chain) described here comes from a study of PD-1 blockade in classical Hodgkin lymphoma. Profiling relied on immunoSEQ multiplex PCR, and the TCRdb table lists in-frame clones only, not all of them. The sample has approximately 80,000 clones; around 90% are singletons. The patients all showed relapse after autologous stem cell transplantation, while their brentuximab vedotin exposure varied. Complete response, partial response or progressive disease made up the best responses. CDR3 length: 16 residues. Germline V gene lookup returns CDR1 LNHDA and CDR2 SQIVND (reference sequence). V lost 8 bases and J lost 8; bases outside the gene matches: 18.

The chain carries TRBV19 and TRBJ2-1, with TRBD2 matching 7 bases. The origin of this receptor is a human donor with classical Hodgkin lymphoma. Sequencing was performed on peripheral blood mononuclear cells (PBMCs), taken at baseline. CDR3 nucleotide sequence: TGTGCCAGTGCGGAACCGATAAACCTAGCGGTACATGAGCAGTTCTTC. The encoded protein is CASAEPINLAVHEQFF.